This TCR beta chain was profiled in a study of T cell responses to AZD1222 COVID-19 vaccine. Overall study findings and caveats: Nearly half of spike-specific TCRs reportedly go after variant regions that carry no mutations. It should be noted that donors were predominantly white British and more often female, and clonal diversity was possibly underestimated.

Pooled together were second doses at about 4 or about 12 weeks. Produced via immunoSEQ multiplex PCR; TCRdb's table is partial and in-frame only. The sample yields roughly 270,000 clones, around 93% seen once. CDR1 and CDR2 (germline): SGHTA, FQGNSA. The CDR3 contains 16 residues. V lost 5 bases, J lost 7 bases, and 21 bases lay in between. As regards this clone: Its antigen remains unidentified.

The chain joins TRBV7-2 to TRBJ2-1, with a tentative D call TRBD2 (7 bases). The sequence was collected from an adult who received the AZD1222 COVID-19 vaccine. The input for sequencing was peripheral blood, taken 28 days after the second AZD1222 dose. The CDR3 here is CASSPRGGGGLNEQFF. The CDR3 DNA follows: TGTGCCAGCAGCCCTAGAGGGGGGGGCGGTTTGAATGAGCAGTTCTTC.